The 16 T cell receptor beta chains below come from one sample, sequenced in a study of blood T cell repertoires in COVID-19. Only in-frame clones appear in the TCRdb table, and some are missing; sequencing was by immunoSEQ multiplex PCR. The sample has around 280,000 clones, 90% seen once. The sequenced sample was PBMCs or T cells enriched from blood (not recorded which). All receptors derive from a woman younger than 30 with acute COVID-19.

This clone was detected only a few times. The chain carries TRBV19 and TRBJ1-5, with 8 bases lining up with TRBD1. Germline CDR1 reads LNHDA; CDR2 reads SQIVND (reference sequence). The trim removed 7 bases at V and 0 bases at J, leaving 14 bases unmatched. The CDR3 is 18 amino acids. Here the CDR3 DNA reads TGTGCCAGTACCCTAGGGACAGGTCGGGGTTATAGCAATCAGCCCCAGCATTTT. This translates into CASTLGTGRGYSNQPQHF.

This chain connects TRBV28 to TRBJ1-5; 10 bases are shared with TRBD1. Per the germline V gene, CDR1 is MDHEN and CDR2 is SYDVKM. The ends lost 6 bases at V and 4 bases at J; junction bases unmatched: 9. The CDR3 contains 16 residues. The CDR3 region has the DNA TGTGCCAGCAGGGGCCGGGACAGGGGTAGGAATCAGCCCCAGCATTTT. Amino acids: CASRGRDRGRNQPQHF.

The V call is TRBV19, the J call TRBJ1-4; D is uncertain. This CDR3 has 14 residues. V was shortened by 7 bases and J by 0 bases, with 9 bases between the two germline ends. The germline V gene encodes CDR1 LNHDA and CDR2 SQIVND (reference sequence). The CDR3 here is CASKISATNEKLFF. The DNA for the CDR3 is TGTGCCAGTAAGATTTCAGCAACTAATGAAAAACTGTTTTTT.

The chain employs TRBV21-1 and TRBJ2-1; the table assigns TRBD1, which was not confirmed against the DNA. TRBV21-1 is a known pseudogene. The CDR3 runs to 22 residues. CDR3 sequence (DNA): TGTGCCAGCAGCAAAAGGGCCCGGAACCGGGACAGGGGGCGCGGGGAGAACAATGAGCAGTTCTTC. Amino acids: CASSKRARNRDRGRGENNEQFF.

The rearrangement uses TRBV6-5 and TRBJ1-4, with 7 positions matching TRBD1. The CDR3 is 15 residues long. Germline V gene lookup returns CDR1 MNHEY and CDR2 SVGAGI. V gave up 5 bases and J gave up 0 bases; unmatched junction bases: 3. In DNA form, the CDR3 reads TGTGCCAGCAGTCGTGACAGGGCAACTAATGAAAAACTGTTTTTT. Amino acids: CASSRDRATNEKLFF.

J is TRBJ2-1 and V is TRBV7-8; D is perhaps TRBD1 (6 bases). The V end lost 1 base, the J end lost 15 bases, and 22 bases lay between the germline ends. The CDR3 has 15 amino acids. Germline values: CDR1 SGHVS, CDR2 FQNEAQ. The DNA of the CDR3 is TGTGCCAGCAGCTTAGTTAAGATACAGGATACAGGGCCGTTCTTC. The encoded protein is CASSLVKIQDTGPFF.

This chain connects TRBV6-6 to TRBJ1-4; tentative D call: TRBD1 (5 bases). V lost 8 bases, J lost 8 bases, and 12 bases lay in between. Germline V gene data show CDR1 as MNHNY and CDR2 as SVGAGI (reference sequence). The CDR3 length is 12 residues. The CDR3 nucleotides read TGTGCCAGCGTCGGGGGAGGGGAAAAACTGTTTTTT. Translating gives CASVGGGEKLFF.

This rearrangement joins TRBV4-2 to TRBJ2-2; 10 nucleotides align to TRBD2. The V gene's germline CDR1 is LGHNA and CDR2 YNFKEQ. The V and J ends lost 7 bases and 4 bases, in that order; junction bases with no gene match: 6. This CDR3 comprises 15 residues. CDR3 amino acids: CASTSGRSSTGELFF. The CDR3 DNA follows: TGTGCCAGCACTAGCGGGAGAAGTTCCACCGGGGAGCTGTTTTTT.

The rearrangement joins TRBV3-1 (or the pseudogene TRBV3-2) to TRBJ2-7; 10 bases fit TRBD2. The junction had 7 bases not matched to a gene; V was cut back by 5 bases and J by 0 bases. This CDR3 spans 16 amino acids. Germline V CDR1 and CDR2: LGHDT, YNNKEL (reference sequence). The CDR3 reads CASSFGLADTSYEQYF. CDR3 coding DNA: TGTGCCAGCAGCTTCGGACTAGCGGACACCTCCTACGAGCAGTACTTC.

This clone was recorded only once. The chain carries TRBV5-1 and TRBJ2-7; D is perhaps TRBD1 (8 bases). V dropped 4 bases and J dropped 3 bases, with 14 bases sitting between them. CDR1 is SGHRS and CDR2 is YFSETQ in the germline V gene. CDR3 length equals 14 residues. The CDR3 reads CASSSTGGDYEQYF. CDR3 coding DNA: TGCGCCAGCAGCAGCACAGGGGGGGACTACGAGCAGTACTTC. Using reference TRBV5-1 and TRBJ2-7 for the parts outside the CDR3, the full variable domain is KAGVTQTPRYLIKTRGQQVTLSCSPISGHRSVSWYQQTPGQGLQFLFEYFSETQRNKGNFPGRFSGRQFSNSRSEMNVSTLELGDSALYLCASSSTGGDYEQYFGPGTRLTVT.

The chain combines TRBV7-8 with TRBJ1-1; perhaps TRBD1 as D (5 bases). CDR3 length: 13 residues. Deletions cut 6 bases from V and 4 bases from J, with 12 bases between. Germline assignment: CDR1 SGHVS and CDR2 FQNEAQ. The CDR3 loop reads CASRSQGATEAFF. The CDR3 bases are TGTGCCAGCAGGTCCCAGGGCGCCACTGAAGCTTTCTTT.

This rearrangement joins TRBV4-3 to TRBJ2-1; TRBD2 matches at 7 bases. V trimming: 5 bases; J trimming: 0 bases; junction bases outside the gene matches: 7. Germline V lookup: CDR1 LGHNA, CDR2 YSLEER. The CDR3 runs 16 residues. The DNA for the CDR3 is TGCGCCAGCAGCAAAACCGGCGGGAGCTCCTACAATGAGCAGTTCTTC. Residues: CASSKTGGSSYNEQFF.

The chain uses TRBV12-2 and TRBJ2-1; the table's D gene call, TRBD2, was not cross checked with the DNA. TRBV12-2 is labeled a pseudogene. The CDR3 spans 17 residues. CDR3 sequence reads: CASRLVGASGPYNEQFF. The CDR3 DNA follows: TGTGCAAGTCGCTTAGTAGGGGCTAGCGGGCCCTACAATGAGCAGTTCTTC.

This clone was seen once. The chain couples TRBV5-4 to TRBJ2-2; 10 bases fit TRBD2. Per the germline V gene, CDR1 is SGHNT and CDR2 is YYREEE (reference sequence). V gave up 1 base and J gave up 5 bases; unmatched junction bases: 14. The CDR3 extends over 19 amino acids. CDR3 loop: CASSLSYSSGSPRTGELFF. The CDR3 DNA is TGTGCCAGCAGCTTGAGTTACTCTAGCGGGAGCCCGAGGACCGGGGAGCTGTTTTTT.

The chain employs TRBV2 and TRBJ1-2, with TRBD1 as a possible D gene (5 bases). Trimming removed 9 bases at V and 0 bases at J, with 17 bases between. The V gene's germline CDR1 is SNHLY and CDR2 FYNNEI. This CDR3 comprises 15 residues. CDR3 DNA: TGTGCCAGAAGACAGAATGCTATTACTAACTATGGCTACACCTTC. Translated, it gives CARRQNAITNYGYTF.

The gene calls are TRBV27 and TRBJ2-1, with 16 bases matching TRBD2. Germline values: CDR1 MNHEY, CDR2 SMNVEV (reference sequence). The CDR3 is 21 amino acids. J was trimmed by 1 base and V by 2 bases; bases with no gene match: 11. Here the CDR3 reads CASSLGKPGLAGGSSYNEQFF. The CDR3 nucleotides are TGTGCCAGCAGTTTAGGGAAACCGGGACTAGCGGGAGGGTCTTCCTACAATGAGCAGTTCTTC.